Each of the 13 T cell receptor beta chains below was sequenced from the same sample in a study of blood T cell repertoires in COVID-19. The method was immunoSEQ multiplex PCR; TCRdb's version includes in-frame clones alone and lacks a portion of them. Counted here are hundreds of thousands of clones, about 85% occurring once; the ten biggest clones make up around 8%. The sequenced sample was peripheral blood. The receptor set was obtained from a woman aged 80 or older with acute or convalescent COVID-19.

The J gene is TRBJ2-7, the V gene TRBV21-1; the listed D gene, TRBD1, was not tested against the DNA. TRBV21-1 is marked as a pseudogene. This CDR3 is built from 15 residues. This chain's CDR3 is CASSWGGTGGSEQYF. In DNA form, the CDR3 reads TGTGCCAGCAGCTGGGGAGGGACAGGGGGGAGCGAGCAGTACTTC.

V usage is TRBV18 and J usage is TRBJ1-5, with 11 bases identical to TRBD1. Trimming cost V 6 bases and J 5 bases; bases outside gene matches: 6. CDR3 length: 15 amino acids. Germline V gene data show CDR1 as KGHSH and CDR2 as LQKENI. This chain's CDR3 is CASSRDRGIDQPQHF. The CDR3 coding sequence is TGTGCCAGCTCTCGGGACAGGGGGATCGATCAGCCCCAGCATTTT.

The chain combines TRBV28 with TRBJ2-1; 7 nucleotides line up with TRBD2. Germline CDR1 MDHEN, CDR2 SYDVKM. V was pared by 4 bases and J by 2 bases, with 11 bases of the junction left unmatched. CDR3 size: 17 residues. CDR3 sequence (DNA): TGTGCCAGCAGTTCCCGACCCCCCGCGGGGGCCTACAATGAGCAGTTCTTC. Translating it yields CASSSRPPAGAYNEQFF.

The chain couples TRBV7-9 to TRBJ2-7, with TRBD2 as a possible D gene (5 bases). This CDR3 region has 13 residues. Trimming shortened V by 1 base and J by 4 bases, and 8 bases separated the two germline ends. The V gene's germline CDR1 is SEHNR and CDR2 FQNEAQ (reference sequence). The CDR3 here is CASSLESGYEQYF. In nucleotides, the CDR3 is TGTGCCAGCAGCTTAGAATCGGGGTACGAGCAGTACTTC.

This sequence joins TRBV6-4 and TRBJ1-3; D call uncertain. Germline-derived CDR1 and CDR2 are MRHNA and SNTAGT. The CDR3 covers 19 residues. V lost 7 bases, J lost 0 bases, and 25 bases lay in between. The CDR3 DNA sequence: TGTGCCAGCACGCCATCCAGGAAGAGAGGGATCACCTCTGGAAACACCATATATTTT. Encoded protein: CASTPSRKRGITSGNTIYF.

This clone was recorded only once. The chain employs TRBV29-1 and TRBJ2-1; 8 bases are a match to TRBD1. The CDR3 extends over 14 amino acids. CDR1 and CDR2 (germline): SQVTM, ANQGSEA. V shed 7 bases and J 5 bases; nucleotides not matched to a gene: 10. The CDR3 here is CSAKQGVRDNEQFF. CDR3 DNA: TGCAGCGCTAAACAGGGGGTCAGGGACAATGAGCAGTTCTTC.

The chain combines TRBV5-1 with TRBJ2-2; weak D call: TRBD1 (5 bases). CDR1 SGHRS and CDR2 YFSETQ come from the germline V gene. With 7 bases removed from V and 5 bases from J, the gap between germline ends came to 15 bases. CDR3 length: 14 residues. In DNA, the CDR3 is TGCGCCAGCCGAACAGGATGGGTGACCGGGGAGCTGTTTTTT. It yields the protein CASRTGWVTGELFF.

J is TRBJ2-3 and V is TRBV15, with 9 bases matching TRBD2. Germline V gene lookup returns CDR1 LNHNV and CDR2 YYDKDF (reference sequence). The CDR3 is 16 amino acids. The ends lost 6 bases at V and 4 bases at J; junction bases unmatched: 11. CDR3 residues: CATRSGLAGLSDTQYF. CDR3 DNA sequence: TGTGCCACCAGATCTGGGCTAGCGGGACTTTCAGATACGCAGTATTTT. Drawing the rest from reference TRBV15 and TRBJ2-3, the complete variable domain is DAMVIQNPRYQVTQFGKPVTLSCSQTLNHNVMYWYQQKSSQAPKLLFHYYDKDFNNEADTPDNFQSRRPNTSFCFLDIRSPGLGDTAMYLCATRSGLAGLSDTQYFGPGTRLTVL.

This chain uses TRBV12-5 with TRBJ1-3, with TRBD1 identical over 7 bases. The germline CDR1 and CDR2 sequences are LGHNT and FRNRAP. The CDR3 has 17 residues. J lost 2 bases, V lost 6 bases, and 13 bases had no gene match. The CDR3 nucleotides are TGTGCTAGTGGCAGGCGAGGACAGGACCTTACTGGAAACACCATATATTTT. It codes for CASGRRGQDLTGNTIYF. The variable domain in full, with the rest retrieved from reference TRBV12-5 and TRBJ1-3, is DARVTQTPRHKVTEMGQEVTMRCQPILGHNTVFWYRQTMMQGLELLAYFRNRAPLDDSGMPKDRFSAEMPDATLATLKIQPSEPRDSAVYFCASGRRGQDLTGNTIYFGEGSWLTVV.

The rearrangement joins TRBV5-4 to TRBJ2-7; D possibly corresponds to TRBD1 (7 bases). Germline values: CDR1 SGHNT, CDR2 YYREEE (reference sequence). The CDR3 runs 14 residues. V was clipped by 0 bases and J by 4 bases, with 11 bases between them. CDR3 loop: CASSLEQGRYEQYF. CDR3 nucleotide sequence: TGTGCCAGCAGCTTGGAACAGGGGAGGTACGAGCAGTACTTC.

V is TRBV6-5 and J is TRBJ1-2; TRBD1 matches at 7 bases. CDR1 is MNHEY and CDR2 is SVGAGI in the germline V gene. The ends lost 6 bases at V and 4 bases at J; junction bases unmatched: 5. The CDR3 runs 13 residues. CDR3 amino acids: CASRNGQVYGYTF. For the CDR3, the DNA is TGTGCCAGCAGAAATGGACAGGTCTATGGCTACACCTTC.

The chain carries TRBV6-1 and TRBJ2-4, with TRBD1 matching 7 bases. This CDR3 has 16 residues. With 3 bases clipped from V and 0 bases from J, the junction kept 5 bases outside the gene matches. The V gene's germline CDR1 is MNHNS and CDR2 SASEGT. In DNA, the CDR3 is TGTGCCAGCAGTGACGGGACAGAGCTAGCCAAAAACATTCAGTACTTC. It translates to CASSDGTELAKNIQYF.

Here the CDR3 reads CASSMYFRDNSPLHF. CDR3 nucleotide sequence: TGTGCCAGTAGTATGTATTTCCGAGATAATTCACCCCTCCACTTT. The chain has TRBV19 and TRBJ1-6; the D is unclear. The ends were cut back, 3 bases at V and 5 bases at J, with 11 bases in the middle. CDR1 is LNHDA, CDR2 SQIVND, per germline (reference sequence). The CDR3 totals 15 residues.